The clone carrying this T cell receptor beta chain was seen repeatedly, ten times or more. Its antigen is as yet unknown. This sample was taken from a study of human T cells and chemical hapten exposure. TCRdb reprocessed the RACE reads via MiXCR and lists one record per CDR3 protein. The sample consists of around 27,000 distinct CDR3 sequences, about 5% of them appearing once. The sample's time point: patch test 3, about 24 weeks after DPC sensitization. As for treatment: therapeutic diphenylcyclopropenone sensitization with weekly scalp DPC. Points from the study as a whole: Alopecia affected the donors, so their immune response may differ from healthy people's.

CDR1 is LGHNA, CDR2 YSLEER, per germline. There are 15 residues in the CDR3. The ends were cut back, 0 bases at V and 3 bases at J, with 12 bases in the middle. The clonotype comes from a man aged 25-40 years with alopecia areata. Some clones in this sample may be carry-over from other donors' samples. The V and J genes are TRBV4-3 and TRBJ2-7; maybe TRBD1 (6 bases). The material sequenced was whole blood, taken in connection with sensitization to the hapten diphenylcyclopropenone (DPC). CDR3 DNA: TGCGCCAGCAGCCAAGATAGCAGGGGAAGCTACGAGCAGTACTTC. Protein product: CASSQDSRGSYEQYF.